This record concerns one T cell receptor (beta chain) sequence. Its recognized antigen is unknown. Qualities for individual bases were not recorded, and no much larger clone is one base off. V loses 5 bases of germline sequence and J loses 4 bases, and the interval between the two ends is 18 bases. Per the germline V gene, MDHEN is the CDR1 and SYDVKM is the CDR2. Reading from cysteine to phenylalanine, the CDR3 counts 15 amino acids. Only CDR3 DNA remains: 45 bases, in frame from the first base. The data were taken from a study of OX40 agonist ivuxolimab in advanced cancers. Study-level background: Ivuxolimab was a fully human IgG2 agonistic monoclonal antibody targeting the costimulatory receptor OX40 (CD134). Prior anti-PD-1, anti-PD-L1 or anti-CTLA-4 therapy was permitted, and about 40% of dose-escalation patients had received checkpoint inhibitors. Peripheral TCRbeta sequencing was intended to test whether TCR sequence diversity was altered and clonal T-cell expansion was caused by ivuxolimab. Intravenous ivuxolimab was administered to patients every 2 weeks at six dose levels: 0.01, 0.1, 0.3, 1.5, 3 and 10 mg/kg. Among the approximately 50 dose-escalation patients, some 20 had hepatocellular carcinoma, approximately 15 melanoma, 9 renal cell carcinoma and 9 head and neck cancer. Three dose-escalation patients achieved partial responses, one with hepatocellular carcinoma and two with cutaneous melanoma. The dose-escalation cohort was about 87% male with a mean age of about 58 years, ranging from roughly 23 to 79. The monotherapy dose-escalation portion (N of about 49 patients) of the phase I ivuxolimab trial is reported in the paper. Results and caveats for the whole study, not just this receptor: The antigen specificity of the clonally expanded peripheral T cells was not determined. After ivuxolimab, more expanded clones were found on average in CD8+ T cells than in CD4+ T cells. In the 0.1-3.0 mg/kg groups, partial responders were among the patients with the lowest normalized peripheral clonal expansion, particularly in CD8+ T cells. At doses of 0.1 to 3.0 mg/kg, clonal expansion of both CD4+ and CD8+ blood T cells was observed from baseline to week 6. Low levels of normalized T-cell clonal expansion were also seen in some patients who did not respond.

The trial excluded patients who had a history of autoimmune disease or were on systemic immunosuppression. Peripheral blood for TCR sequencing was collected from all dose cohorts at baseline, on cycle 4 day 1, and on cycle 7 day 1. The samples were drawn from a first-in-human, open-label, multicenter phase I dose-escalation trial of ivuxolimab. The trial enrolled adults with locally advanced or metastatic head and neck squamous cell, hepatocellular, melanoma or renal cell carcinoma. Before TCR sequencing, CD4+ T cells and CD8+ T cells were sorted from peripheral blood as separate populations. To sequence the TCRbeta CDR3 region, genomic DNA was isolated from the sorted cells. The immunoSEQ Assay was used to sequence the TCRbeta CDR3 regions. The source is immuneACCESS, and TCRdb retained only in-frame sequences with V and J called. Part of the clones is not carried over; for the studies checked, unresolved V genes explain less than half of this, and the remainder is unexplained. The table for this sample lists over 95,000 clones; approximately 80% of them were counted only once. The ten largest clonotypes hold roughly 1.5% of the sample.

The sequence came from an adult with an advanced solid tumor such as melanoma, head and neck, liver or kidney cancer. Sequencing used CD4+ or CD8+ T cells sorted from blood, obtained in a trial of the OX40 agonist ivuxolimab. The rearranged chain carries TRBV28 and TRBJ2-7; TRBD1 could be the D gene, as 5 bases match. The bases read TGTGCCAGCAGTCCGCTCCGAACAGGCGGTTACGAGCAGTACTTC. Translated, this gives CASSPLRTGGYEQYF.